This note documents a single T cell receptor beta chain sequence. The sample originates from a study of blood T cell repertoires in COVID-19. Study-wide background: Some COVID-19 samples were acute and others convalescent; all came from the United States, Italy and Spain. The cDNA or gDNA used as material had been derived from T cells, B-cell-depleted T cells, or PBMCs.

CDR3 size: 15 residues. Germline CDR1 and CDR2: SGHTA and FQGNSA. V shed 6 bases and J 9 bases; nucleotides not matched to a gene: 14. Authors' methods: The authors estimated nucleated cell counts from reference gene primer amplification. Method: immunoSEQ multiplex PCR; TCRdb's copy keeps in-frame clones and lacks some. Clone size and the V and J calls come from that table; the DNA yielded D and trimming. Of roughly 220,000 clones in the sample, under 90% were seen once. The source material was peripheral blood. The chain employs TRBV7-2 and TRBJ2-5; 9 bases match TRBD2. This clonotype was sampled from a woman in her fifties or sixties who had recovered from COVID-19. Here the CDR3 DNA reads TGTGCCAGCAGGGGACGGCTAGCGGGGTCCCAGTCCCAGTACTTC. This encodes CASRGRLAGSQSQYF.